The present T cell receptor (beta chain) was sequenced within a study of T cells in Graves' hyperthyroidism and ophthalmopathy. Study information: Peripheral blood samples were taken at initial diagnosis, prior to any treatment.

The table lists this clonotype with many counts. V gave up 4 bases and J gave up 2 bases, with 7 bases separating them. CDR3 length: 13 residues. From RNA transcripts, TCR beta CDR3 regions were amplified. RT-PCR in the first round (using the HTBI primer set) targeted the TCR CDR3. TCRdb ran MiXCR on the multiplex PCR reads and lists one entry per CDR3 protein. The sample has hundreds of thousands of distinct CDR3 sequences, roughly 15% seen once. The source of this sequence is a man aged 18 to 30 with Graves' ophthalmopathy. The rearrangement uses TRBV12-3 or TRBV12-4 and TRBJ2-3, with unresolved D. The sample comprised blood. The chain's CDR3 is CASSSRFTDTQYF. CDR3 nucleotide sequence: TGTGCCAGCAGTTCTAGGTTCACAGATACGCAGTATTTT.